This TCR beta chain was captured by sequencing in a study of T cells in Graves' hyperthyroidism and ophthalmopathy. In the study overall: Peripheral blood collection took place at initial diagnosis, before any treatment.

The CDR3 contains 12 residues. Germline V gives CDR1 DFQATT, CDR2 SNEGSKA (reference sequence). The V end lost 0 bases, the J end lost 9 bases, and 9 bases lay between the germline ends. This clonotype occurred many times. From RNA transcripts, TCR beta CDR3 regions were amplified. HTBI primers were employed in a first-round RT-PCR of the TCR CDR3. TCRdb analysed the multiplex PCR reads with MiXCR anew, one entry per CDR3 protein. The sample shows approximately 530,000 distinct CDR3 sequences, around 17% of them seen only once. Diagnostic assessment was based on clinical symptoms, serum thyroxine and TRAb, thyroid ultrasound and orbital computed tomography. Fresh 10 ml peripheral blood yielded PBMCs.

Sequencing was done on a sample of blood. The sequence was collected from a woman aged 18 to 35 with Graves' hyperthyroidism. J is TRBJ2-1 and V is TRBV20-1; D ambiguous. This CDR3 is CSARDNGVEQFF. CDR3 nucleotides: TGCAGTGCTAGAGATAATGGGGTTGAGCAGTTCTTC.